The T cell receptor beta chain under discussion was sequenced for a study of CD8 T cells in ankylosing spondylitis. Study results and limitations: Reports of some motif variants in reactive arthritis synovial fluid and blood predate this one. The authors found the disease-linked clones to be CD8+ and relatively rare in peripheral blood. Disease-associated clones were reportedly significantly overrepresented in matched ankylosing spondylitis synovial fluid. Within ankylosing spondylitis blood, a TCR beta motif made up of under 10 highly homologous variants appeared to be characteristic.

This clonotype was detected ten times or more. Its antigen is unknown. Via MiXCR, TCRdb re-called the 5' RACE reads, giving one row per CDR3 protein. The sample includes more than 150,000 distinct CDR3 sequences, 10% to 15% of them seen just once. The clonotype was recovered from a female donor with ankylosing spondylitis or in good health (not recorded which). Sample: blood, either unsorted or a sorted T cell fraction (not recorded which).

The CDR3 region has the DNA TGTGCCAGCAGCTCGGTCCCTCAGGGGGACGTCTACGAGCAGTACTTC. Translating it yields CASSSVPQGDVYEQYF. The chain employs TRBV6-1 and TRBJ2-7; 7 bases are a match to TRBD1. CDR3 length: 16 amino acids. CDR1 and CDR2 from the germline V gene are MNHNS and SASEGT. The trim removed 6 bases at V and 3 bases at J, leaving 14 bases unmatched.